These T cell receptor beta chains were read from a single sample in a study of blood T cell repertoires in COVID-19. The table came from immunoSEQ multiplex PCR; TCRdb's copy has only in-frame clones and leaves some out. This table has about 460,000 clones, 80% to 90% appearing once. Sequencing was done on a sample of PBMCs or T cells enriched from blood (not recorded which). These receptors all come from a woman aged 55-69 years who had recovered from COVID-19. Both conserved end residues are part of each CDR3. The D gene is left open where the match is weak. Size tells how often a clone was seen (once, few, many) or the class of an expanded clone, and some rows leave it out.

D gene	CDR3 length	clone size	V gene	J gene	CDR3 protein	CDR3 DNA
.	13	once	TRBV4-1	TRBJ1-1	CASRETGSPEAFF	TGCGCCAGCAGGGAGACGGGATCGCCTGAAGCTTTCTTT
TRBD1	13	.	TRBV10-3	TRBJ2-1	CAIGTGAGNEQFF	TGTGCCATAGGGACAGGGGCCGGCAATGAGCAGTTCTTC
.	14	.	TRBV7-9	TRBJ1-1	CASSLEGGGTEAFF	TGTGCCAGCAGCTTAGAGGGGGGAGGGACTGAAGCTTTCTTT
.	17	.	TRBV1	TRBJ2-1	CTSSRPGQRGTYNEQFF	TGCACCAGCAGCCGACCGGGACAAAGAGGGACCTACAATGAGCAGTTCTTC
TRBD1	15	.	TRBV24-1	TRBJ1-3	CATSDDRAPGNTIYF	TGTGCCACCAGTGATGACAGGGCTCCTGGAAACACCATATATTTT
.	13	.	TRBV28	TRBJ1-5	CASSLRASQPQHF	TGTGCCAGCAGTCTACGCGCGAGCCAGCCCCAGCATTTT
.	15	few	TRBV7-2	TRBJ1-3	CASSTQGFGGNTIYF	TGTGCCAGCAGCACCCAGGGTTTTGGTGGAAACACCATATATTTT
.	13	.	TRBV28	TRBJ2-5	CASSFLEKETQYF	TGTGCCAGCAGTTTCTTAGAAAAAGAGACCCAGTACTTC
.	13	.	TRBV11-2	TRBJ1-1	CASSQDSNTEAFF	TGTGCCAGCAGCCAGGACAGTAACACTGAAGCTTTCTTT
.	17	.	TRBV7-9	TRBJ1-2	CASSLAADRWTPRGYTF	TGTGCCAGCAGCTTAGCCGCGGACAGATGGACCCCGCGTGGCTACACCTTC
TRBD1	13	.	TRBV4-1	TRBJ1-4	CASSRTGSEKLFF	TGCGCCAGCAGCAGGACAGGGAGCGAAAAACTGTTTTTT
TRBD1	15	.	TRBV20-1	TRBJ1-6	CSASETGTGASPLHF	TGCAGTGCTAGTGAGACCGGGACAGGGGCTTCACCCCTCCACTTT
.	14	once	TRBV2	TRBJ1-2	CASSTTLLGYGYTF	TGTGCCAGCAGTACGACACTCCTTGGCTATGGCTACACCTTC
.	16	few	TRBV3-1/TRBV3-2	TRBJ2-3	CASSQDFRRETDTQYF	TGTGCCAGCAGCCAAGATTTCCGCAGGGAAACAGATACGCAGTATTTT
.	13	.	TRBV3-1/TRBV3-2	TRBJ2-3	CASSPLPSNTQYF	TGTGCCAGCAGCCCGCTACCTTCTAATACGCAGTATTTT
.	13	.	TRBV10-2	TRBJ2-1	CASSESGVNEQFF	TGCGCCAGCAGTGAATCAGGTGTAAATGAGCAGTTCTTC
TRBD1	15	.	TRBV5-1	TRBJ2-7	CASSRTGEGGNEQYF	TGCGCCAGCAGCAGGACAGGGGAGGGTGGTAACGAGCAGTACTTC
.	18	.	TRBV2	TRBJ1-5	CASSDRLGGHGVEQPQHF	TGTGCCAGCAGTGATCGACTGGGCGGACACGGTGTGGAACAGCCCCAGCATTTT
.	14	.	TRBV6-5	TRBJ2-7	CASSYSWTTSEQYF	TGTGCCAGCAGTTACTCCTGGACTACCTCCGAGCAGTACTTC
.	14	.	TRBV12-1	TRBJ1-5	CASSHRTGAQPQHF	TGTGCCAGCAGCCACCGGACAGGGGCTCAGCCCCAGCATTTT
.	15	.	TRBV6-2/TRBV6-3	TRBJ1-2	CASSYRLVAGDGYTF	TGTGCCAGCAGTTACAGGTTGGTGGCAGGCGATGGCTACACCTTC
TRBD1	15	.	TRBV5-1	TRBJ1-2	CASRTVGQGHRGYTF	TGCGCCAGCAGGACCGTAGGACAGGGTCATCGGGGCTACACCTTC
.	12	.	TRBV7-8	TRBJ1-2	CASSLTPYGYTF	TGTGCCAGCAGCTTAACTCCCTATGGCTACACCTTC
.	15	.	TRBV5-5	TRBJ1-1	CASSPSGGMNTEAFF	TGTGCCAGCAGCCCCTCGGGAGGGATGAACACTGAAGCTTTCTTT
TRBD1	15	.	TRBV14	TRBJ1-6	CASSQVDRDNSPLHF	TGTGCCAGCAGCCAGGTCGACAGGGACAATTCACCCCTCCACTTT
.	11	.	TRBV19	TRBJ1-2	CASSFDYGYTF	TGTGCCAGTAGTTTCGACTATGGCTACACCTTC
.	17	.	TRBV2	TRBJ2-7	CASREDLRGASSYEQYF	TGTGCCAGCAGGGAAGACCTCCGGGGGGCGAGCTCCTACGAGCAGTACTTC
.	14	.	TRBV5-1	TRBJ2-3	CASSLAAYSDTQYF	TGCGCCAGCAGCTTGGCCGCCTACTCAGATACGCAGTATTTT
.	13	.	TRBV27	TRBJ1-2	CASSLKSNYGYTF	TGTGCCAGCAGTCTAAAATCTAACTATGGCTACACCTTC
.	12	.	TRBV6-5	TRBJ2-3	CASSQSGVLQYF	TGTGCCAGCAGCCAATCCGGAGTTCTGCAGTATTTT
TRBD2	17	.	TRBV5-4	TRBJ2-3	CASSLPGLAGGQGTQYF	TGTGCCAGCAGCTTACCAGGACTAGCGGGGGGGCAAGGTACGCAGTATTTT
TRBD2	15	.	TRBV2	TRBJ2-1	CASGPGTSNYNEQFF	TGTGCCAGCGGGCCCGGGACTAGTAACTACAATGAGCAGTTCTTC
.	12	.	TRBV27	TRBJ2-2	CASRGATGELFF	TGTGCCAGCCGGGGGGCGACCGGGGAGCTGTTTTTT